The entry that follows covers one TCR beta chain sequence. Per the original data handling: Cell counts per sample came from amplifying reference gene primers. Only in-frame clones appear in the TCRdb table, and some are missing; sequencing was by immunoSEQ multiplex PCR. That table supplies the V and J calls and clone size; D and trimming were determined from the DNA. Here the sample spans roughly 160,000 clones, roughly 91% being singletons. This sample was included in a study of blood T cell repertoires in COVID-19. The specimen was peripheral blood. This clonotype was sampled from a man aged 45 to 65 who had recovered from COVID-19.

Here the CDR3 DNA reads TGTGCCAGCAGCTTAGGCTCAGGGGGCTATGGCTACACCTTC. The encoded protein is CASSLGSGGYGYTF. The chain is built from TRBV7-8 and TRBJ1-2; the match to TRBD1 covers 7 bases. Germline V gene data show CDR1 as SGHVS and CDR2 as FQNEAQ. The CDR3 runs 14 residues. After removal of 1 base from V and 4 bases from J, the junction contained 3 bases not matched to a gene.